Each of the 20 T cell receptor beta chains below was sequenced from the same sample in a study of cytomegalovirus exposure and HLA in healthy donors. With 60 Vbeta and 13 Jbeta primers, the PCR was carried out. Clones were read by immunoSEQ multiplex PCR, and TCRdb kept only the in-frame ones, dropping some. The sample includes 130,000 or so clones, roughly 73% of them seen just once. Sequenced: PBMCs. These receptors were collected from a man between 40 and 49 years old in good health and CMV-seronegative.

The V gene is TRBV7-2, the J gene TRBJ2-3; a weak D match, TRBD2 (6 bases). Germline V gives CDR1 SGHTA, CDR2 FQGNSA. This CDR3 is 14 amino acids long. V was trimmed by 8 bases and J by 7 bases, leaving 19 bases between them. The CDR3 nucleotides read TGTGCCAGCCTCTCCCCCTCGGAGGGATATACGCAGTATTTT. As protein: CASLSPSEGYTQYF. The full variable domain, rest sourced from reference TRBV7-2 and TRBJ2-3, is GAGVSQSPSNKVTEKGKDVELRCDPISGHTALYWYRQSLGQGLEFLIYFQGNSAPDKSGLPSDRFSAERTGGSVSTLTIQRTQQEDSAVYLCASLSPSEGYTQYFGPGTRLTVL.

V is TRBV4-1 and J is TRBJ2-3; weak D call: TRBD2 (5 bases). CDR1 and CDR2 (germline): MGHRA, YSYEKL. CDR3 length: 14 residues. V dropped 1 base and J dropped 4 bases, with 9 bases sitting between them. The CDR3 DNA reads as TGCGCCAGCAGCCAAGCGGGATTCGCAGATACGCAGTATTTT. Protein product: CASSQAGFADTQYF.

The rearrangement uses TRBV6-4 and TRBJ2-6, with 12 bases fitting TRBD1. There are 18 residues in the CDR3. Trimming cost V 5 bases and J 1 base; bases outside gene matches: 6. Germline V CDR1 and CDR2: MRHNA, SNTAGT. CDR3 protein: CASSPVGQGASGANVLTF. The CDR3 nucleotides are TGTGCCAGCAGTCCTGTGGGACAGGGGGCGTCTGGGGCCAACGTCCTGACTTTC.

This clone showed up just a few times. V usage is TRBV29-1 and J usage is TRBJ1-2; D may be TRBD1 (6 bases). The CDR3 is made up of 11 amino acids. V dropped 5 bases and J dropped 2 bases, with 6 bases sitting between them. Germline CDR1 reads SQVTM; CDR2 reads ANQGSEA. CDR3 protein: CSVQGNYGYTF. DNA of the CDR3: TGCAGCGTTCAGGGGAACTATGGCTACACCTTC.

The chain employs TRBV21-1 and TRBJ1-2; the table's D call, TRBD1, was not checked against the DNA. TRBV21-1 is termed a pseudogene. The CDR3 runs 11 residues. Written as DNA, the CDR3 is TGTGCCAGCCTCAGGGGGTGTGGCTACACCTTC. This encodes CASLRGCGYTF.

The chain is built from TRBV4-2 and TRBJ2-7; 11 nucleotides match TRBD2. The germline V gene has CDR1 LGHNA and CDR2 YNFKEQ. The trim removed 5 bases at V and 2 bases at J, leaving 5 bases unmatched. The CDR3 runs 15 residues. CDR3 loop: CASSYGTSGTYEQYF. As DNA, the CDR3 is TGTGCCAGCAGCTACGGGACTAGCGGAACCTACGAGCAGTACTTC.

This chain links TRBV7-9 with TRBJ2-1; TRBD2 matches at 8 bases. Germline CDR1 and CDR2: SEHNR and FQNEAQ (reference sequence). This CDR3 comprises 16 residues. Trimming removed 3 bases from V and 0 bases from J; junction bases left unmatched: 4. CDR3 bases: TGTGCCAGCAGCTTCACCGGGACTAGCTCCTACAATGAGCAGTTCTTC. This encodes CASSFTGTSSYNEQFF.

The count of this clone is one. The CDR3 DNA reads as TGTGCCAGTAGCCCGACGGCTCTTACTACCTACAATGAGCAGTTCTTC. Its translation: CASSPTALTTYNEQFF. The chain joins TRBV19 to TRBJ2-1, with no clear D. Germline CDR1 is LNHDA and CDR2 is SQIVND (reference sequence). This CDR3 is built from 16 residues. The V and J ends lost 6 bases and 2 bases respectively, with 17 bases between them.

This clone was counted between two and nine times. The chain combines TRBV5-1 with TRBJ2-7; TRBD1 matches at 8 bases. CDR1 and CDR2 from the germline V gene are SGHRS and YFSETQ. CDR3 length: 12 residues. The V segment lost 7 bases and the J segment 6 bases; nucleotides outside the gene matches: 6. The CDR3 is CASGTGQGEQYF. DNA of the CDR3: TGCGCCAGCGGAACCGGACAGGGCGAGCAGTACTTC.

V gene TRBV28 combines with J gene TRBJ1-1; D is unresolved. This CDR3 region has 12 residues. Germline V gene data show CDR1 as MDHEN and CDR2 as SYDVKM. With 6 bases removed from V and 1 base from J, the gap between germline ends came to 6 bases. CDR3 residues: CASSVANTEAFF. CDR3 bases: TGTGCCAGCAGCGTAGCGAACACTGAAGCTTTCTTT.

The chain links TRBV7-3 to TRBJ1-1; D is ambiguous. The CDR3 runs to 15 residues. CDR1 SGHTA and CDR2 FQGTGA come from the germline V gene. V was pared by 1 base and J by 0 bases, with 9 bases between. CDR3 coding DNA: TGTGCCAGCAGCTTAAGGTCAGGCCTGAACACTGAAGCTTTCTTT. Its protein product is CASSLRSGLNTEAFF.

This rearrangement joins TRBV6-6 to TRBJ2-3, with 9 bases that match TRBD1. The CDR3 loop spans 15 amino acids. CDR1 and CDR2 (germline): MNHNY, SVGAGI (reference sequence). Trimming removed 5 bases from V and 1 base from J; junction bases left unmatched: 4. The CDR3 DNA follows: TGTGCCAGCAGTCTACAGGGGGCAGGCACAGATACGCAGTATTTT. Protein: CASSLQGAGTDTQYF.

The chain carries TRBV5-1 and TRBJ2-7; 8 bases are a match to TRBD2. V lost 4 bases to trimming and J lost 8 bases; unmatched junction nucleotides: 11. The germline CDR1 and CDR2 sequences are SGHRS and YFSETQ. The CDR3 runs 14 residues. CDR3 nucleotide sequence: TGCGCCAGCAGCCCCGGGACTAGTCATGGCAAGCAGTACTTC. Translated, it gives CASSPGTSHGKQYF.

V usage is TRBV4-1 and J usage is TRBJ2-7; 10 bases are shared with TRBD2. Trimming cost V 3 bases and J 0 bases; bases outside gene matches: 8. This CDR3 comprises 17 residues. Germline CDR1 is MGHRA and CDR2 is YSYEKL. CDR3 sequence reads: CASSQGAGGPSSYEQYF. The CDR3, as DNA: TGCGCCAGCAGCCAGGGAGCGGGGGGGCCCTCCTCCTACGAGCAGTACTTC.

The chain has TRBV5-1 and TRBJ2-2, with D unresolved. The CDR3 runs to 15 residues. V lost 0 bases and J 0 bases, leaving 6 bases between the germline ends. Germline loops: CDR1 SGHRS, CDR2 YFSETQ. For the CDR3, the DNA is TGCGCCAGCAGCTTGGGGCCCCCGAACACCGGGGAGCTGTTTTTT. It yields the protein CASSLGPPNTGELFF.

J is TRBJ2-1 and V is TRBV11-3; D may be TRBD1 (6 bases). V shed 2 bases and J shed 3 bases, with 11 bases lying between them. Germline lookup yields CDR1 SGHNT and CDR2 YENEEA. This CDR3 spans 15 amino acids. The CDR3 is CASSLRGGNYNEQFF. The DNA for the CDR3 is TGTGCCAGCAGCTTAAGAGGGGGAAACTACAATGAGCAGTTCTTC.

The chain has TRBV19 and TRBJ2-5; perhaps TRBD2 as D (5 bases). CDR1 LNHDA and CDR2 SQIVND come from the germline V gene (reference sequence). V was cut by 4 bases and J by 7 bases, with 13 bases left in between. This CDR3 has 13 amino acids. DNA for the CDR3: TGTGCCAGTAGTACGCCGTCAGGAGGGACCCAGTACTTC. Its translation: CASSTPSGGTQYF.

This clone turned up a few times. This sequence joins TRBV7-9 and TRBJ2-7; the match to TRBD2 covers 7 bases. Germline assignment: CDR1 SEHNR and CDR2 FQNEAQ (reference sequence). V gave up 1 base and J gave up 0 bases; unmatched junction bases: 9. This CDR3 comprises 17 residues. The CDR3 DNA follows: TGTGCCAGCAGCTTAGGGGTGCGGGGGTCCCTCTCCTACGAGCAGTACTTC. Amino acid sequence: CASSLGVRGSLSYEQYF.

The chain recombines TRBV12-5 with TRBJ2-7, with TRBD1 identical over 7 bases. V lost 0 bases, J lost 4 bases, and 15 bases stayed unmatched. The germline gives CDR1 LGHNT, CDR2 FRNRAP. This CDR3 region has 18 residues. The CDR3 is CASGLVRRWGTAKYEQYF. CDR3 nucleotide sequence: TGTGCTAGTGGTTTGGTACGGAGGTGGGGGACAGCCAAATACGAGCAGTACTTC.

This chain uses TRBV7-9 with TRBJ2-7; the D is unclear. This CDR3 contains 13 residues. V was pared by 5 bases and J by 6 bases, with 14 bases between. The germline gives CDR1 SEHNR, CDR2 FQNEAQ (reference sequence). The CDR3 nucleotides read TGTGCCAGCAGCACGGCCGGGTCCCGCGAGCAGTACTTC. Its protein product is CASSTAGSREQYF.